The clone carrying this T cell receptor (beta chain) was found many times. What it binds is not known. The germline gene is not matched at one end of the junction; a read error may be the cause. The sample is drawn from a study of T cell repertoires in cytomegalovirus infection. General study findings and limits: In two of eight donors, the top clonotype was HLA-C-restricted CMV-specific.

TCRdb reprocessed the reads with MiXCR, giving one entry per CDR3 protein. The sample gives roughly 500,000 distinct CDR3 sequences, approximately 10% of which show up once; 10% is in the top ten. This sequence originates from a human donor in good health (CMV status not recorded). Some clones in this sample may be carry-over from other donors' samples. The sample consisted of PBMCs.

The CDR3 DNA is TGTGCCAGCCGTTTCGGCCAACAAGCTTTCTTT. Its protein is CASRFGQQAFF. The chain couples TRBV12-3 or TRBV12-4 to TRBJ1-1; D is undetermined. The CDR3 is made up of 11 amino acids.